The 25 T cell receptor beta chains in this list originate from one sample, sequenced in a study of PD-1 blockade in classical Hodgkin lymphoma. Relapse after autologous stem cell transplantation occurred in every patient, and brentuximab vedotin exposure varied. TCRdb's table, derived via immunoSEQ multiplex PCR, lists solely in-frame clones and lacks some. The sample has about 25,000 clones; roughly three quarters are singletons. The material sequenced was peripheral blood mononuclear cells (PBMCs), taken at baseline. The receptors here all came from a human donor with classical Hodgkin lymphoma.

The CDR3 loop reads CASSFNGDTAGYTF. The CDR3 region has the DNA TGCGCCAGCAGCTTCAACGGGGATACGGCTGGCTACACCTTC. The chain uses TRBV5-1 and TRBJ1-2; D ambiguous. Trimming removed 2 bases at V and 7 bases at J, with 15 bases between. This CDR3 region has 14 residues. Germline values: CDR1 SGHRS, CDR2 YFSETQ.

The chain employs TRBV2 and TRBJ1-2, with 11 bases matching TRBD1. CDR3 length equals 15 residues. CDR1 is SNHLY and CDR2 is FYNNEI in the germline V gene. After removal of 7 bases from V and 4 bases from J, the junction contained 8 bases not matched to a gene. The CDR3 loop is CASTRTGGSGYGYTF. The CDR3 region has the DNA TGTGCCAGCACAAGGACAGGGGGCAGCGGCTATGGCTACACCTTC.

V usage is TRBV18 and J usage is TRBJ2-5; D is unresolved. The CDR3 totals 12 residues. The V and J ends lost 2 bases and 2 bases respectively, with 3 bases between them. Germline-derived CDR1 and CDR2 are KGHSH and LQKENI. The CDR3 DNA reads TGTGCCAGCTCACCATCTCAAGAGACCCAGTACTTC. Translated: CASSPSQETQYF.

For this clone: A junction boundary mismatches the germline segment, possibly from a read error. The J gene is TRBJ1-2, the V gene TRBV6-5; no reliable D call. This CDR3 is 11 amino acids long. In germline, CDR1 is MNHEY, CDR2 SVGAGI. The CDR3 here is CASRGLYGHTF. The CDR3 DNA is TGTGCCAGCAGAGGTCTCTATGGCCACACCTTC.

The V gene is TRBV28, the J gene TRBJ1-5, with 8 bases lining up with TRBD1. With V trimmed by 2 bases and J by 2 bases, 14 bases remained unmatched. Per the germline V gene, CDR1 is MDHEN and CDR2 is SYDVKM. The CDR3 covers 19 residues. The CDR3 region is CASSLGDRWPAWGNQPQHF. The CDR3 bases are TGTGCCAGCAGTTTAGGGGACAGGTGGCCGGCGTGGGGCAATCAGCCCCAGCATTTT.

This chain uses TRBV7-9 with TRBJ2-5; TRBD2 might be the D (5 bases). The germline V gene encodes CDR1 SEHNR and CDR2 FQNEAQ (reference sequence). The V end was cut by 5 bases, the J end by 3 bases, with 10 bases between. This CDR3 region has 13 residues. CDR3 sequence reads: CASSPRTEETQYF. CDR3 sequence (DNA): TGTGCCAGCAGCCCAAGGACTGAAGAGACCCAGTACTTC. Using reference TRBV7-9 and TRBJ2-5 for the parts outside the CDR3, the full variable domain is DTGVSQNPRHKITKRGQNVTFRCDPISEHNRLYWYRQTLGQGPEFLTYFQNEAQLEKSRLLSDRFSAERPKGSFSTLEIQRTEQGDSAMYLCASSPRTEETQYFGPGTRLLVL.

J is TRBJ2-1 and V is TRBV7-1, with 10 bases matching TRBD2. TRBV7-1 is assigned to the ORF class and has an uncertain function. The length of the CDR3 is 14 residues. Trimming at V came to 3 bases and at J to 5 bases, leaving 1 base not matched to a gene. The CDR3 bases are TGTGCCAGCAGCTCGGGACTAGCGAACAATGAGCAGTTCTTC. Translated, it gives CASSSGLANNEQFF.

The CDR3 coding sequence is TGTGCCAGCAGCTTTGAGCCCGGGGAGCTGTTTTTT. Amino acid sequence: CASSFEPGELFF. This rearrangement joins TRBV11-3 to TRBJ2-2; D not resolved. CDR3 size: 12 residues. Trimming stripped 3 bases from V and 6 bases from J, with 5 bases between. The germline gives CDR1 SGHNT, CDR2 YENEEA.

V and J are TRBV11-1 and TRBJ2-5; D gene uncertain. V was trimmed by 3 bases and J by 5 bases, leaving 13 bases between them. Germline CDR1 and CDR2: SGHAT and FQDESV (reference sequence). The CDR3 is 14 amino acids. CDR3 nucleotide sequence: TGTGCCAGCAGCTTCAGCCACGTTCGGGAGACCCAGTACTTC. This sequence encodes CASSFSHVRETQYF. The entire variable domain, with the rest obtained from reference TRBV11-1 and TRBJ2-5, is as follows: EAEVAQSPRYKITEKSQAVAFWCDPISGHATLYWYRQILGQGPELLVQFQDESVVDDSQLPKDRFSAERLKGVDSTLKIQPAELGDSAMYLCASSFSHVRETQYFGPGTRLLVL.

The chain joins TRBV6-5 to TRBJ1-5, with D unclear. The CDR3 consists of 14 residues. Deletions cut 0 bases from V and 4 bases from J, with 7 bases between. The germline gives CDR1 MNHEY, CDR2 SVGAGI. CDR3 in amino acids: CASSYSGSNQPQHF. As DNA, the CDR3 is TGTGCCAGCAGTTACTCAGGGTCTAATCAGCCCCAGCATTTT.

The chain links TRBV7-2 to TRBJ2-7; the match to TRBD1 covers 8 bases. The CDR3 totals 15 residues. V dropped 0 bases and J dropped 0; count of bases not matched to a gene: 1. CDR1 is SGHTA and CDR2 is FQGNSA in the germline V gene. The CDR3, as DNA: TGTGCCAGCAGCTTAGCGACAGGGGTCTCCTACGAGCAGTACTTC. Amino acids: CASSLATGVSYEQYF.

This chain links TRBV5-6 with TRBJ2-7, with 8 bases aligning to TRBD1. Germline V gene sequence: CDR1 SGHDT, CDR2 YYEEEE. With V trimmed by 4 bases and J by 0 bases, 6 bases remained unmatched. The CDR3 extends over 15 amino acids. This CDR3 is CASSETGTGSYEQYF. In DNA, the CDR3 is TGTGCCAGCAGCGAAACCGGGACAGGCTCCTACGAGCAGTACTTC.

The rearrangement links TRBV4-1 to TRBJ2-7; 10 bases agree with TRBD1. In germline, CDR1 is MGHRA, CDR2 YSYEKL. The CDR3 is 15 amino acids. Trimming cost V 4 bases and J 3 bases; bases outside gene matches: 6. The CDR3 bases are TGCGCCAGCAGCCCCGGACAGGGGGGGGTCTACGAGCAGTACTTC. Encoded protein: CASSPGQGGVYEQYF.

The CDR3, as DNA: TGTGCCAGCAGCTTAGCATTGGCGGGGGGGGTCCGGGAGACCCAGTACTTC. The encoded protein is CASSLALAGGVRETQYF. This chain connects TRBV7-6 to TRBJ2-5; 9 nucleotides align to TRBD2. Germline-derived CDR1 and CDR2 are SGHVS and FNYEAQ. The CDR3 extends over 17 amino acids. J lost 5 bases, V lost 0 bases, and 10 bases had no gene match. Variable domain in full (rest from reference TRBV7-6 and TRBJ2-5): GAGVSQSPRYKVTKRGQDVALRCDPISGHVSLYWYRQALGQGPEFLTYFNYEAQQDKSGLPNDRFSAERPEGSISTLTIQRTEQRDSAMYRCASSLALAGGVRETQYFGPGTRLLVL.

As to this clone: At one boundary the junction diverges from the germline segment, which might be a read error. The chain uses TRBV7-7 and TRBJ1-1, with D uncertain. The CDR3 is 13 amino acids. The V gene's germline CDR1 is SSHAT and CDR2 FNYEAQ (reference sequence). CDR3 amino acids: CASSPGPHTEAFF. CDR3 nucleotides: TGTGCTAGCAGCCCAGGACCTCACACTGAAGCTTTCTTT.

This clone was found once. The genes are TRBV29-1 and TRBJ1-1; 8 positions match TRBD1. Looked up from germline, CDR1 is SQVTM and CDR2 is ANQGSEA. The CDR3 extends over 16 amino acids. Germline trimming cut 5 bases from V and 4 bases from J; bases unmatched to any gene: 15. The CDR3 DNA is TGCAGCGTTCCAGGACAGGGCAGTATCCAGGGCACTGAAGCTTTCTTT. Protein product: CSVPGQGSIQGTEAFF.

This clone was observed once. J is TRBJ2-1 and V is TRBV5-1; D is possibly TRBD2 (6 bases). Germline V gene lookup returns CDR1 SGHRS and CDR2 YFSETQ. The CDR3 extends over 12 amino acids. Trimming removed 1 base at V and 8 bases at J, with 7 bases between. The CDR3 loop reads CASSLTGDEQFF. The CDR3 DNA reads as TGCGCCAGCAGCTTGACGGGGGATGAGCAGTTCTTC. The full variable domain, completed using reference TRBV5-1 and TRBJ2-1, is KAGVTQTPRYLIKTRGQQVTLSCSPISGHRSVSWYQQTPGQGLQFLFEYFSETQRNKGNFPGRFSGRQFSNSRSEMNVSTLELGDSALYLCASSLTGDEQFFGPGTRLTVL.

The J gene is TRBJ2-7, the V gene TRBV5-6; TRBD1 aligns across 9 bases. Germline V gene lookup returns CDR1 SGHDT and CDR2 YYEEEE. J lost 5 bases, V lost 4 bases, and 7 bases had no gene match. CDR3 length equals 14 residues. The CDR3 spells CASSMGQGIHEQYF. CDR3 DNA sequence: TGTGCCAGCAGCATGGGACAGGGAATCCACGAGCAGTACTTC.

V gene TRBV20-1 combines with J gene TRBJ2-7; 7 bases map to TRBD1. Trimming removed 8 bases from V and 8 bases from J; junction bases left unmatched: 6. The germline CDR1 and CDR2 sequences are DFQATT and SNEGSKA (reference sequence). This CDR3 is built from 10 residues. The CDR3 DNA reads as TGCAGTATACAGGGGAATAAGCAGTACTTC. This translates into CSIQGNKQYF.

This clone was detected only a few times. The V call is TRBV4-2, the J call TRBJ2-2; the D gene is possibly TRBD2 (5 bases). This CDR3 is built from 14 residues. Germline loops: CDR1 LGHNA, CDR2 YNFKEQ. The V and J ends lost 4 bases and 7 bases respectively, with 13 bases between them. CDR3: CASSPSGVSGELFF. The CDR3 coding sequence is TGTGCCAGCAGCCCGTCCGGGGTGAGCGGGGAGCTGTTTTTT.

This clone is medium-sized by share. This chain joins TRBV6-1 and TRBJ1-5, with D perhaps TRBD1 (5 bases). Germline lookup yields CDR1 MNHNS and CDR2 SASEGT. This CDR3 comprises 15 residues. The V and J ends lost 7 bases and 4 bases respectively, with 17 bases between them. Here the CDR3 reads CASKDPGTRNQPQHF. The CDR3, as DNA: TGTGCCAGCAAGGACCCAGGGACGCGAAATCAGCCCCAGCATTTT.

V and J are TRBV5-6 and TRBJ2-6, with TRBD1 as a possible D gene (5 bases). Trimming shortened V by 2 bases and J by 0 bases, and 6 bases separated the two germline ends. The CDR3 spans 15 residues. The germline gives CDR1 SGHDT, CDR2 YYEEEE. The CDR3 region has the DNA TGTGCCAGCAGCTTCAGGGCCTCTGGGGCCAACGTCCTGACTTTC. Amino acid sequence: CASSFRASGANVLTF.

The chain couples TRBV15 to TRBJ2-1; 10 bases align to TRBD2. Germline trimming cut 0 bases from V and 6 bases from J; bases unmatched to any gene: 8. In germline, CDR1 is LNHNV, CDR2 YYDKDF (reference sequence). The CDR3 covers 17 residues. Here the CDR3 DNA reads TGTGCCACCAGCAGAGACCGTCTAGCGGGGGCCTCCAATGAGCAGTTCTTC. Translation: CATSRDRLAGASNEQFF.

In its sample, this clone was seen a few times. This chain connects TRBV19 to TRBJ1-5, with TRBD1 identical over 7 bases. The germline CDR1 and CDR2 sequences are LNHDA and SQIVND (reference sequence). This CDR3 is 16 amino acids long. Trimming removed 5 bases from V and 1 base from J; junction bases left unmatched: 8. The CDR3 sequence: CASSPLTGSSNQPQHF. The CDR3 DNA sequence: TGTGCCAGTAGTCCTCTGACAGGGAGCAGCAATCAGCCCCAGCATTTT.

J is TRBJ2-5 and V is TRBV6-1; weak D call: TRBD1 (8 bases). Germline V gene sequence: CDR1 MNHNS, CDR2 SASEGT. The CDR3 has 14 amino acids. The ends were cut back, 5 bases at V and 7 bases at J, with 17 bases in the middle. CDR3: CASSNSDREGTQYF. The CDR3 coding sequence is TGTGCCAGCAGTAACTCGGACAGGGAGGGGACCCAGTACTTC.